This TCR beta chain emerged from a study of T cell responses to AZD1222 COVID-19 vaccine. V was shortened by 8 bases and J by 4 bases, with 8 bases between the two germline ends. CDR1 is MDHEN, CDR2 SYDVKM, per germline. The CDR3 has 11 amino acids. A remark on this clone: The antigen remains unidentified.

Study-wide results and limits: The donor cohort was predominantly white British with a female majority, and clonal diversity may have been underestimated.

Generated by immunoSEQ multiplex PCR, the TCRdb table keeps only in-frame clones and is missing some. The profile shows some 110,000 clones, under 90% of them singletons. This chain links TRBV28 with TRBJ1-1; D is ambiguous. The sequencing used peripheral blood, collected on day 0 of AZD1222 vaccination. This TCR came from an adult in good health. The CDR3 here is CASSGVTEAFF. The CDR3 DNA follows: TGTGCCAGCTCCGGGGTCACTGAAGCTTTCTTT.